This T cell receptor beta chain was found in a study of blood T cell repertoires in COVID-19. Background on the study: In each case, the material was cDNA or gDNA derived from T cells, B-cell-depleted T cells, or PBMCs.

Profiling relied on immunoSEQ multiplex PCR, and the TCRdb table lists in-frame clones only, not all of them. The sample gives approximately 50,000 clones, about 80% of which show up once; approximately 20% is in the top ten. The sample consisted of peripheral blood. This TCR derives from a man aged 45-65 years with active or convalescent COVID-19.

CDR3 sequence: CASSPLGEGNYGYTF. The CDR3 bases are TGTGCCAGTAGTCCACTGGGGGAGGGAAACTATGGCTACACCTTC. The chain recombines TRBV19 with TRBJ1-2; tentatively, D is TRBD1 (5 bases). Deletions cut 5 bases from V and 2 bases from J, with 15 bases between. Germline values: CDR1 LNHDA, CDR2 SQIVND (reference sequence). The CDR3 is 15 amino acids. Using reference TRBV19 and TRBJ1-2 for the parts outside the CDR3, the full variable domain is DGGITQSPKYLFRKEGQNVTLSCEQNLNHDAMYWYRQDPGQGLRLIYYSQIVNDFQKGDIAEGYSVSREKKESFPLTVTSAQKNPTAFYLCASSPLGEGNYGYTFGSGTRLTVV.